The present entry profiles one T cell receptor beta chain with its context. The clone's antigen remains unknown. Base qualities are missing; no much larger clone stands one base away. This sample stems from a study of siplizumab effects on memory and regulatory T cells (dated by TCRdb to the late 2010s). Notes on the research overall: The effect of the anti-CD2 antibody siplizumab on alloreactive T-cell subsets was examined in allogeneic mixed lymphocyte reactions constructed from human PBMCs.

Sorted unstimulated T cells and proliferating T cells recovered from mixed lymphocyte reactions were subjected to TCRbeta CDR3 sequencing. Fresh whole blood from over eight HLA-typed healthy donors served as the source for isolating PBMCs. To map where alloreactive clones came from, unstimulated CD4+ non-regulatory T cells were FACS-sorted. Summary of the overall study and its limitations: A naive or memory phenotype could not be assigned to roughly 80-97% of proliferating CD4+ or CD8+ clones. Because sequences at frequencies below about 10^-5 were poorly captured, only a minor fraction of alloreactive clones could be mapped back to unstimulated subsets. Siplizumab significantly reduced the cumulative frequency of alloreactive sequences traceable to unstimulated CD4+ memory T cells. Greater diversity appeared to be present in unstimulated naive T cells than in memory T cells, and a substantial contribution to the alloresponse seemed to be made by naive cells. Among mappable alloreactive CD4+ clones, the Treg-derived fraction averaged around 70% with siplizumab versus approximately 27% in control reactions. Whether proliferating Tregs from siplizumab cultures were suppressive was not functionally confirmed.

The receptor library was made with the immunoSEQ multiplex PCR assay. The deep sequencing platform assayed around 95,000 TCR templates per sample. Genomic DNA extracted from sorted T cells was the material used for TCRbeta CDR3 sequencing. The authors' pipeline ran thus. The R programming language was used for clonal analysis of the TCRbeta CDR3 data. Comparing unstimulated samples against CFSE-low samples taken after the reaction was how alloreactive CD4+ and CD8+ clones were defined. Regulatory or non-regulatory origin of alloreactive CD4+ clones was assigned by matching sequences to the sorted unstimulated Treg and non-Treg repertoires. TCRdb re-hosts the immuneACCESS table, in-frame sequences only. Its copies lack some clones; in the studies checked, an unresolved V gene accounts for under half of them, and the cause for the rest is not known. From that table come the V and J calls and clone size; the DNA was used to work out D and trimming. Across this sample there are about 100,000 clones, with approximately 94% seen only once. The ten largest clones capture 1% to 1.5% of the sample.

CDR1 and CDR2 (SGDLS, YYNGEE) derive from the germline V gene. Taken from cysteine to phenylalanine, the CDR3 has 15 residues. Only the CDR3 DNA is retained, 45 bases long and in frame from the first base. The junction shows trimming of 4 bases on V and 4 bases on J, and the gene matches do not reach 7 bases of it. In this chain, TRBV9 is recombined with TRBJ1-3, with TRBD1 identical over 8 junction bases. The TCR sequence derives from a human donor in good health. The sequenced sample was non-Treg CD4+ T cells sorted from blood. Interpreted using the paper, the cell subset or site label stands for: FACS-sorted unstimulated CD4+ non-regulatory T cells. The DNA reads TGTGCCAGCAGCCGTTCACAGGGGGAAGGAAACACCATATATTTT. Its protein reads: CASSRSQGEGNTIYF.